Sequencing of this T cell receptor beta chain was carried out in a study of blood T cell repertoires in COVID-19. As for the study in general: Samples came from the United States, Italy and Spain, spanning acute and convalescent COVID-19.

V lost 4 bases, J lost 2 bases, and 15 bases lay in between. This CDR3 comprises 15 residues. Germline-derived CDR1 and CDR2 are MNHEY and SVGAGI. Under the authors' procedure: Amplification from reference gene primers served as the basis for estimated nucleated cell counts. Sequenced by immunoSEQ multiplex PCR; TCRdb stores in-frame clones only, minus some. Clone size and V and J calls were adopted from that table, with D and trimming inferred from the DNA. The table shows under 400,000 clones, with 90% occurring only once. The rearrangement links TRBV6-5 to TRBJ2-7, with D perhaps TRBD2 (6 bases). This receptor was identified in a man between 18 and 35 years old with active or convalescent COVID-19. Material: peripheral blood. CDR3 in amino acids: CASSWRGELTYEQYF. The CDR3 bases are TGTGCCAGCAGTTGGCGCGGGGAGTTGACCTACGAGCAGTACTTC.